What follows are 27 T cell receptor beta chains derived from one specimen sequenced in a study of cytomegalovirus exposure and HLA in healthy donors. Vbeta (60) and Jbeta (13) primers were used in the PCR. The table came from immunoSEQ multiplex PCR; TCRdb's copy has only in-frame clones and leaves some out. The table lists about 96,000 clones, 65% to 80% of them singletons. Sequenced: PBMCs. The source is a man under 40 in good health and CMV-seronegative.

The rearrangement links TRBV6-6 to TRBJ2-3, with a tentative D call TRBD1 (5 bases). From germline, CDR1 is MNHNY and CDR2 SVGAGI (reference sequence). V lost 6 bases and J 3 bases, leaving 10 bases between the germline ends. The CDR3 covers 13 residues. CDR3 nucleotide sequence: TGTGCCAGCAGCCCCAGGGTGACAGATACGCAGTATTTT. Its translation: CASSPRVTDTQYF.

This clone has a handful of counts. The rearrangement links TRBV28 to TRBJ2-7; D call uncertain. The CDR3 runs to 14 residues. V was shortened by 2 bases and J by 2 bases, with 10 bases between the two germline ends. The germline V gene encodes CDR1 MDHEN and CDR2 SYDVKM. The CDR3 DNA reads TGTGCCAGCAGTTTAGTAGCTAAGGCCTACGAGCAGTACTTC. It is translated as CASSLVAKAYEQYF.

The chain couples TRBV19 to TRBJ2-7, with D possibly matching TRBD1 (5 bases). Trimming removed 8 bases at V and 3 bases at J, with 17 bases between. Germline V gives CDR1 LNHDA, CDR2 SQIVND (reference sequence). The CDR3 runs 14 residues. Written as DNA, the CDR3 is TGTGCCAGTCGACAAAGGACATCAAGCTACGAGCAGTACTTC. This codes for CASRQRTSSYEQYF.

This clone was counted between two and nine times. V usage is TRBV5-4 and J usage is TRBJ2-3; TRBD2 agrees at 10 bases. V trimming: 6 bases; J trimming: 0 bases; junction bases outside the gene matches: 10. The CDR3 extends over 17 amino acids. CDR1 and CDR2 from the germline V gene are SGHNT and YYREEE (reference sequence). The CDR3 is CASTPPLAGVSTDTQYF. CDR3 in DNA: TGTGCCAGCACCCCCCCCCTAGCGGGGGTAAGCACAGATACGCAGTATTTT.

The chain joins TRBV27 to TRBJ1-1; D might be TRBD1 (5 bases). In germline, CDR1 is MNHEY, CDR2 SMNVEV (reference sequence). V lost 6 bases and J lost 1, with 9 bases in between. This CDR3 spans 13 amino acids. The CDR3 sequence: CASRSGANTEAFF. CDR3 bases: TGTGCCAGCAGAAGCGGGGCGAACACTGAAGCTTTCTTT.

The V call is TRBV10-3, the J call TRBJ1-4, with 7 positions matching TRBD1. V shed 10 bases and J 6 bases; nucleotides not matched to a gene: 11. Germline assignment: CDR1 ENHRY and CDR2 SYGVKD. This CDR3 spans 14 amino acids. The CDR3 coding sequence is TGTGCCAGTTCGGAGGGGGCTAATGATGAAAAACTGTTTTTT. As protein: CASSEGANDEKLFF.

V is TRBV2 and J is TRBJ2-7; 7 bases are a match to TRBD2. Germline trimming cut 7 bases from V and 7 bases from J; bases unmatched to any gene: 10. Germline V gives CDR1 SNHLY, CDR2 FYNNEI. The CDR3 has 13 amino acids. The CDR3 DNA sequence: TGTGCCAGCATCGGACTAGGGAGTGGTGAGCAGTACTTC. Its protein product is CASIGLGSGEQYF.

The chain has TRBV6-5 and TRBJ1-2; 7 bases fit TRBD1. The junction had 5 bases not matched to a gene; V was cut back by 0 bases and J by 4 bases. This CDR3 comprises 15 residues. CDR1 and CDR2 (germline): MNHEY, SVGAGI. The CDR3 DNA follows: TGTGCCAGCAGTTACTCAGGGACAGTTTTCTATGGCTACACCTTC. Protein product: CASSYSGTVFYGYTF.

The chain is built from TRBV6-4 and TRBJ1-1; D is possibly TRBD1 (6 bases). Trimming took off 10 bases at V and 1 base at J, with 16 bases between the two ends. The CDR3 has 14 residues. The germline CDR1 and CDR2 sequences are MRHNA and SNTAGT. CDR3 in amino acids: CATKQGPANTEAFF. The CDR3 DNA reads TGTGCCACCAAACAGGGACCTGCGAACACTGAAGCTTTCTTT.

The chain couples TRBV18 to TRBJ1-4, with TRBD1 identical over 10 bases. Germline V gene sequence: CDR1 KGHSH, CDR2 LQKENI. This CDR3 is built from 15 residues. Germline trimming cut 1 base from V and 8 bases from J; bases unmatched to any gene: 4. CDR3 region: CASSPRGTGDEKLFF. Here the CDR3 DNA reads TGTGCCAGCTCACCACGCGGGACAGGGGACGAAAAACTGTTTTTT.

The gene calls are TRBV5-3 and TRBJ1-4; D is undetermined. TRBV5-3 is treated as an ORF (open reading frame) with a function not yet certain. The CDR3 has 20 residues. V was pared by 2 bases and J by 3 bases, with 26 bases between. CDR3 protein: CARSFFGRQPPSPANEKLFF. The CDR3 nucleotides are TGTGCCAGAAGCTTTTTTGGTAGGCAGCCGCCTAGCCCAGCTAATGAAAAACTGTTTTTT.

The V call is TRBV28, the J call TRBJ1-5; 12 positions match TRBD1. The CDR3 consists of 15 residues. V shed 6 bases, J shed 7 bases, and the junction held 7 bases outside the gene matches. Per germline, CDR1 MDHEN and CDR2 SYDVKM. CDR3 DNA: TGTGCCAGCAGCAGGGGACAGGGGGCCGGGCAGCCCCAGCATTTT. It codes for CASSRGQGAGQPQHF.

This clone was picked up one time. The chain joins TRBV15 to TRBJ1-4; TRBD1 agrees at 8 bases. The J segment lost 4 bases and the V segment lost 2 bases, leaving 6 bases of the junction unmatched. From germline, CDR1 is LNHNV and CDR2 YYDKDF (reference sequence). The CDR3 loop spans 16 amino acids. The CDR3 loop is CATSRPQGAGNEKLFF. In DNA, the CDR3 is TGTGCCACCAGCAGACCCCAGGGGGCGGGTAATGAAAAACTGTTTTTT.

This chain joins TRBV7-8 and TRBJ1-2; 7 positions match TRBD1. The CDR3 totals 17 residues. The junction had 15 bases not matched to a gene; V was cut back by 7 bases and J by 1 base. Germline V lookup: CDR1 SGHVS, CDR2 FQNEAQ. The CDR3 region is CASTKLAGTVSNYGYTF. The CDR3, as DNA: TGTGCCAGCACAAAACTGGCGGGGACAGTGAGTAACTATGGCTACACCTTC.

CDR3 amino acids: CASSATGGNEKLFF. The CDR3 bases are TGTGCCAGCTCAGCGACAGGGGGGAATGAAAAACTGTTTTTT. V gene TRBV18 combines with J gene TRBJ1-4; 9 positions agree with TRBD1. Trimming at V came to 5 bases and at J to 5 bases, leaving 3 bases not matched to a gene. This CDR3 is built from 14 residues. Germline V gene sequence: CDR1 KGHSH, CDR2 LQKENI.

CDR3 sequence: CASSFGGEAFF. The CDR3 DNA sequence: TGTGCCAGCAGCTTCGGGGGTGAAGCTTTCTTT. The V gene is TRBV11-2, the J gene TRBJ1-1; D perhaps matches TRBD1 (5 bases). V lost 3 bases and J lost 7, with 6 bases in between. The germline gives CDR1 SGHAT, CDR2 FQNNGV. The CDR3 totals 11 residues.

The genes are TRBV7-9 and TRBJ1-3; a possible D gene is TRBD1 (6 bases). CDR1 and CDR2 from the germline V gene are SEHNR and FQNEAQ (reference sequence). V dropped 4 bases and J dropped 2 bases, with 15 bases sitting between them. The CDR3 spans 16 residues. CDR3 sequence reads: CASSSVTGATGNTIYF. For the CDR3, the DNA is TGTGCCAGCAGCTCCGTGACAGGCGCAACTGGAAACACCATATATTTT.

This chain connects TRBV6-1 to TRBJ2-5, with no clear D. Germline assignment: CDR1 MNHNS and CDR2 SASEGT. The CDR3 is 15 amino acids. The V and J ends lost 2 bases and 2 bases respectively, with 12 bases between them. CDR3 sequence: CASSESPQIQETQYF. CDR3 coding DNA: TGTGCCAGCAGTGAATCACCACAGATACAAGAGACCCAGTACTTC.

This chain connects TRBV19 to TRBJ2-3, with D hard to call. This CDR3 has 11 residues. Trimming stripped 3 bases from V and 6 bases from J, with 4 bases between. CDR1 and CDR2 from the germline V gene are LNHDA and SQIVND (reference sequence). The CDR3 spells CASSISDTQYF. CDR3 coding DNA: TGTGCCAGTAGTATCTCCGATACGCAGTATTTT. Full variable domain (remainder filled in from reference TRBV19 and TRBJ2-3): DGGITQSPKYLFRKEGQNVTLSCEQNLNHDAMYWYRQDPGQGLRLIYYSQIVNDFQKGDIAEGYSVSREKKESFPLTVTSAQKNPTAFYLCASSISDTQYFGPGTRLTVL.

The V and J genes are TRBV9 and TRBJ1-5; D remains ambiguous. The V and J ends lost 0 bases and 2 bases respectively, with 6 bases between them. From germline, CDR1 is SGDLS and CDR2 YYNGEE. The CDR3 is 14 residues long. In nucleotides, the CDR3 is TGTGCCAGCAGCGTAGACAGCCGCAATCAGCCCCAGCATTTT. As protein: CASSVDSRNQPQHF. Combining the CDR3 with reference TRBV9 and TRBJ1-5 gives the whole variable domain DSGVTQTPKHLITATGQRVTLRCSPRSGDLSVYWYQQSLDQGLQFLIQYYNGEERAKGNILERFSAQQFPDLHSELNLSSLELGDSALYFCASSVDSRNQPQHFGDGTRLSIL.

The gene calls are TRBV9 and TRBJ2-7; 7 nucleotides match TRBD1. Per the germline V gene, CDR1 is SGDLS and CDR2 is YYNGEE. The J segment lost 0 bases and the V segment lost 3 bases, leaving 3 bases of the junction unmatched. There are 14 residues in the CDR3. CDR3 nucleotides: TGTGCCAGCAGCGCGACAGGGATCTCCTACGAGCAGTACTTC. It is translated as CASSATGISYEQYF.

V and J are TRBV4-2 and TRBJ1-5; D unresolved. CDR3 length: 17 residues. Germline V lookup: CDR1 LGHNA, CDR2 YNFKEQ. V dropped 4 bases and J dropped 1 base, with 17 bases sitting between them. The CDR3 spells CASSRGGGVPSNQPQHF. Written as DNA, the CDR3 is TGTGCCAGCAGCCGGGGAGGAGGAGTACCGAGCAATCAGCCCCAGCATTTT.

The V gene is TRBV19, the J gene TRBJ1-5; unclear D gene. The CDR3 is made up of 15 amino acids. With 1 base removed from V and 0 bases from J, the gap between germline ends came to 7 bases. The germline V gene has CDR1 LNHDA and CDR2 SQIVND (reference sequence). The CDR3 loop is CASSIGQISNQPQHF. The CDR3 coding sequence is TGTGCCAGTAGTATAGGCCAGATTAGCAATCAGCCCCAGCATTTT.

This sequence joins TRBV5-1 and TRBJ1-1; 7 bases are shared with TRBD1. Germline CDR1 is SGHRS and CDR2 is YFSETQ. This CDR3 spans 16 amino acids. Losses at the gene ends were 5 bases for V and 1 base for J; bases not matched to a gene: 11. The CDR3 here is CASSRADRAENTEAFF. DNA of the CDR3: TGCGCCAGCAGTCGGGCAGACAGGGCCGAGAACACTGAAGCTTTCTTT. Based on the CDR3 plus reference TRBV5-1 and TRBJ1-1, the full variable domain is KAGVTQTPRYLIKTRGQQVTLSCSPISGHRSVSWYQQTPGQGLQFLFEYFSETQRNKGNFPGRFSGRQFSNSRSEMNVSTLELGDSALYLCASSRADRAENTEAFFGQGTRLTVV.

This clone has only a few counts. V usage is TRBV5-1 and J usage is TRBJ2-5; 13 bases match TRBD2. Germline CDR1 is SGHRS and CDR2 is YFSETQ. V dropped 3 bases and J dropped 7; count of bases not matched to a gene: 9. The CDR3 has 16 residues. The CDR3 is CASSSRLAGGGGTQYF. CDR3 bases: TGCGCCAGCAGCTCGAGACTAGCGGGGGGCGGGGGGACCCAGTACTTC.

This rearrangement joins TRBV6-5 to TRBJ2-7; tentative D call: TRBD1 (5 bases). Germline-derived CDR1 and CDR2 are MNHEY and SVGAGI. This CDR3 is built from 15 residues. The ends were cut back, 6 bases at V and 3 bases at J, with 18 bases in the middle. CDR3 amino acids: CASRARQGIGYEQYF. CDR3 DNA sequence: TGTGCCAGCAGAGCCCGCCAGGGTATTGGCTACGAGCAGTACTTC.

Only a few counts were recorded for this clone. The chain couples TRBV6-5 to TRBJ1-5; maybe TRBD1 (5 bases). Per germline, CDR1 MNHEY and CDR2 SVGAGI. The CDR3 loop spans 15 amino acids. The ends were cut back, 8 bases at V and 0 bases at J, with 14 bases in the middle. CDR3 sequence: CASRRGKTSNQPQHF. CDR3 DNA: TGTGCCAGCCGTAGGGGAAAGACTAGCAATCAGCCCCAGCATTTT.